The text below deals with one T cell receptor beta chain. Its antigen is as yet unknown. The data belong to a study of cytomegalovirus exposure and HLA in healthy donors. Findings and caveats of the study: Analysis performed later showed TCR beta chains linked to HLA being more clonally expanded than equally common others.

Germline CDR1 SGDLS, CDR2 YYNGEE. The CDR3 totals 17 residues. With V trimmed by 0 bases and J by 5 bases, 9 bases remained unmatched. In the PCR, 60 Vbeta and 13 Jbeta primers were used. TCRdb keeps only in-frame clones here, not all; method: immunoSEQ multiplex PCR. The profile covers 95,000 to 110,000 clones, with about 80% appearing a single time and roughly 3% taken by the ten largest. This clonotype was obtained from a man aged 30 to 39 in good health and CMV-seropositive. The sequenced material came from PBMCs. The chain uses TRBV9 and TRBJ2-5; 11 bases are a match to TRBD2. CDR3 protein: CASSVAPYSGGAETQYF. The CDR3 DNA is TGTGCCAGCAGCGTAGCCCCATATAGCGGGGGGGCGGAGACCCAGTACTTC.